This is a list of T cell receptor beta chains from one sample in a study of monozygotic twins with inflammatory bowel disease. TCRdb re-analyzed the 5' RACE reads; it lists each CDR3 protein once, without DNA. Its table lists approximately 380,000 distinct CDR3 sequences. Sequencing was carried out using blood. The receptors come from a human donor with ulcerative colitis or Crohn's disease, or a healthy co-twin of an affected twin (not recorded which). CDR3s include the opening cysteine and the closing phenylalanine or tryptophan.

TRBJ2-7 TRBV15 CATSRDGGRLYEQYF
TRBJ2-7 TRBV28 CASTTGTGRYEQYF
TRBJ2-1 TRBV7-9 CASSSTQVPSVYNEQFF
TRBJ1-2 TRBV7-8 CASSLGETEYGYTF
TRBJ2-5 TRBV7-2 CASSREREETQYF
TRBJ2-5 TRBV9 CASSPRDYQETQYF
TRBJ2-1 TRBV20-1 CSAPQGLAGYEQFF
TRBJ2-3 TRBV11-3 CASSRTGGGTDTQYF
TRBJ2-2 TRBV21-1 CATGVIRDRHTGELFF
TRBJ2-1 TRBV9 CASSMGTSGDNEQFF
TRBJ2-5 TRBV20-1 CSGFKTLQETQYF
TRBJ2-3 TRBV20-1 CSARDWDPRTDTQYF
TRBJ1-5 TRBV2 CASSEAIQPQHF
TRBJ2-7 TRBV19 CASKGGGSYEQYF
TRBJ2-1 TRBV15 CATSRVRLAGNNEQFF
TRBJ2-1 TRBV20-1 CSAPLGTPNNEQFF
TRBJ1-1 TRBV5-1 CASSLGVEGNAEAFF
TRBJ2-7 TRBV7-9 CASSSDRGTYEQYF
TRBJ2-1 TRBV18 CASSPPFGSYNEQFF
TRBJ2-1 TRBV12-3/TRBV12-4 CASSLAGQGLSYNEQFF
TRBJ2-1 TRBV29-1 CSVEDRWASYNEQFF
TRBJ2-7 TRBV15 CATSRDSGAFEQYF
TRBJ1-2 TRBV29-1 CSVVGGTANYGYTF
TRBJ1-1 TRBV4-3 CASSQAELNWDSRMNTEAFF
TRBJ2-3 TRBV7-2 CASSLAAGPTDTQYF
TRBJ1-1 TRBV4-3 CASSQEWVLNTEAFF
TRBJ1-4 TRBV7-8 CASSLEAGVDNEKLFF
TRBJ1-5 TRBV6-5 CASSYSISPKQGRRQPQHF
TRBJ2-3 TRBV12-3/TRBV12-4 CASNNRVTDTQYF
TRBJ2-7 TRBV15 CATSGRSGGSYEQYF
TRBJ1-2 TRBV7-8 CASSLGRIQGTSNYGYTF
TRBJ2-1 TRBV12-3/TRBV12-4 CASSPGTGRINEQFF
TRBJ2-7 TRBV6-2/TRBV6-3 CASSYNRLAGADYEQYF
TRBJ1-6 TRBV5-1 CASSLGTPRSSPLHF
TRBJ1-2 TRBV12-3/TRBV12-4 CASSPGASNYGYTF
TRBJ2-3 TRBV12-3/TRBV12-4 CASSSETYRTDTQYF
TRBJ1-1 TRBV12-3/TRBV12-4 CASTGLGGGNTEAFF
TRBJ2-7 TRBV7-2 CASSLISLAYEQYF
TRBJ1-4 TRBV7-7 CASSSDGGKLFF
TRBJ2-3 TRBV7-9 CASSSGLSGTDTQYF
TRBJ2-1 TRBV7-9 CASSLLDGGLYNEQFF
TRBJ2-2 TRBV25-1 CASQPSAGAGRELFF
TRBJ1-6 TRBV11-2 CASSLDTGTYNSPLHF
TRBJ2-7 TRBV19 CASSPRDEGWGSYEQYF
TRBJ2-5 TRBV5-8 CASSLRPRETQYF
TRBJ2-3 TRBV7-2 CASRSTPLRVDTQYF
TRBJ2-1 TRBV18 CASSPAGSTYNEQFF
TRBJ2-1 TRBV27 CASSYTVTSYNEQFF
TRBJ2-7 TRBV3-1 CASSLREYEQYF
TRBJ1-6 TRBV4-3 CASSQENRANSPLHF
TRBJ2-1 TRBV20-1 CSARDRGALGNEQFF
TRBJ1-5 TRBV30 CAWSARDRGTQPQHF
TRBJ2-3 TRBV5-1 CASSDVESADTQYF
TRBJ2-1 TRBV7-2 CASRSTGGTGPEQFF
TRBJ2-3 TRBV11-3 CASSLANGNTQYF
TRBJ2-1 TRBV5-1 CASSLRGQGRGNEQFF
TRBJ2-3 TRBV20-1 CSARESGGDTQYF
TRBJ1-2 TRBV6-5 CASSYAPGTAYGYTF
TRBJ2-2 TRBV12-3/TRBV12-4 CASSLRGANTGELFF